This T cell receptor (beta chain) is drawn from a study of monozygotic twins with inflammatory bowel disease. Study-level results: Different T cell subtypes could not be distinguished.

Each sample had eight separate cDNA synthesis reactions. TCRdb reworked the 5' RACE reads into one entry per CDR3 protein, no DNA. The table lists about 380,000 distinct CDR3 sequences. Per germline, CDR1 DFQATT and CDR2 SNEGSKA (reference sequence). The CDR3 consists of 13 residues. Concerning this clonotype: Its antigen is unknown.

The sequence derives from a human donor with ulcerative colitis or Crohn's disease, or a healthy co-twin of an affected twin (not recorded which). The V and J genes are TRBV20-1 and TRBJ2-2. The sequenced material came from blood. CDR3 region: CSARDPGAGELFF.